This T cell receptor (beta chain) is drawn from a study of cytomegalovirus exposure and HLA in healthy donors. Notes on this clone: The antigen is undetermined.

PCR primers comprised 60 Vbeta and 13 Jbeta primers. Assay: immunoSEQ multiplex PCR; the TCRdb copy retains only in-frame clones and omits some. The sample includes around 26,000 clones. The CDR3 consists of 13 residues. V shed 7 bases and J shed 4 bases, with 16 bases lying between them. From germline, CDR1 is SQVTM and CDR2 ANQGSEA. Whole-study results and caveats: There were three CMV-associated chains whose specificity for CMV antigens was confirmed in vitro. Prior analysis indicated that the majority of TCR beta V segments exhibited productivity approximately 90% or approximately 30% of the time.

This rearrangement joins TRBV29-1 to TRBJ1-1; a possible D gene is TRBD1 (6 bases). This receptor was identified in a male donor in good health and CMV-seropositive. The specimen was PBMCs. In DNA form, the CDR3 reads TGCAGCGCAGGGACAAACCTAGGCACTGAAGCTTTCTTT. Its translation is CSAGTNLGTEAFF.